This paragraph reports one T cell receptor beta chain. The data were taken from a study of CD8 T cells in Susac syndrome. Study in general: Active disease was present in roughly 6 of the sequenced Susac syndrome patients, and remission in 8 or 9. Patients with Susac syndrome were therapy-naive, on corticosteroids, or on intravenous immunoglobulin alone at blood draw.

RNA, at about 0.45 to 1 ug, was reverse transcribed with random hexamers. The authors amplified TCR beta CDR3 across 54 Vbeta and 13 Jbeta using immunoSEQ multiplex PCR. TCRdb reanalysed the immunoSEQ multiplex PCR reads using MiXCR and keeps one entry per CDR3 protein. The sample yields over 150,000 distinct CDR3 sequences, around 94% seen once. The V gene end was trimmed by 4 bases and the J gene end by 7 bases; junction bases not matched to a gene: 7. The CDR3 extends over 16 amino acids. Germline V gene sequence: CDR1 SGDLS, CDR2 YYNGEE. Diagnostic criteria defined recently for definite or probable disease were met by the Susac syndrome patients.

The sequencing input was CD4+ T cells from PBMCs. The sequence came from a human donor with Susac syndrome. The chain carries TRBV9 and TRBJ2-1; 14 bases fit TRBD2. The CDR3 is CASSTRTSGGHNEQFF. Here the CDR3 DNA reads TGTGCCAGCAGCACACGGACTAGCGGGGGGCATAATGAGCAGTTCTTC.